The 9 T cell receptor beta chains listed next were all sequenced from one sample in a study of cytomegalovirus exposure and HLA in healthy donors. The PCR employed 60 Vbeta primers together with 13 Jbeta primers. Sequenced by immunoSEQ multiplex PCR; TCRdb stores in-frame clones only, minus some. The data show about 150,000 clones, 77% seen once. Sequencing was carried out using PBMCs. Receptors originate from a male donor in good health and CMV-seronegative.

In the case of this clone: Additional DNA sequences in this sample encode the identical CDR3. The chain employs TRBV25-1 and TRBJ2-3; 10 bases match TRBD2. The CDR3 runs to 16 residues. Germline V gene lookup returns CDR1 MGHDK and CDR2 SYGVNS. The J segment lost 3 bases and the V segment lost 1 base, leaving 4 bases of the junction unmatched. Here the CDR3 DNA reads TGTGCCAGCAGTGAATTGGCTAGCGGGGGTACAGATACGCAGTATTTT. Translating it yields CASSELASGGTDTQYF.

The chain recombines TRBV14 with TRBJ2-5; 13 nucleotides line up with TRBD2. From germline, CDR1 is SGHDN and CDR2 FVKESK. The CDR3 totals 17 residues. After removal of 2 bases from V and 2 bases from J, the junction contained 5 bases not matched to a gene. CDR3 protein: CASSQLGLAGDQETQYF. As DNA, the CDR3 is TGTGCCAGCAGCCAACTCGGACTAGCGGGGGATCAAGAGACCCAGTACTTC.

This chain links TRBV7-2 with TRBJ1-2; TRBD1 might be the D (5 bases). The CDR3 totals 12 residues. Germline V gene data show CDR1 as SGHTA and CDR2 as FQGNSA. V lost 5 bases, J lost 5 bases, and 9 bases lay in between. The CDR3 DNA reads TGTGCCAGCAGCGCGACAGAATATGGCTACACCTTC. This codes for CASSATEYGYTF.

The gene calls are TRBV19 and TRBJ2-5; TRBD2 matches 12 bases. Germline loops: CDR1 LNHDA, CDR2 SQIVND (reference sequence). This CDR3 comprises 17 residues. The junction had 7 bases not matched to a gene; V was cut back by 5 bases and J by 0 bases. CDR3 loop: CASSALAGGLYQETQYF. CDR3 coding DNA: TGTGCCAGTAGTGCCCTAGCGGGGGGGCTGTACCAAGAGACCCAGTACTTC.

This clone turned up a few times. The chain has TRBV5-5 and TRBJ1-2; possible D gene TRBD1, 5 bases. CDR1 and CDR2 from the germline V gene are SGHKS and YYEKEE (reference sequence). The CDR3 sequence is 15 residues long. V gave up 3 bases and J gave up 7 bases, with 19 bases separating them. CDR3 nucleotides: TGTGCCAGCAGCTCAGACAGAGCCCTCCCCGTTGGCTACACCTTC. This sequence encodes CASSSDRALPVGYTF.

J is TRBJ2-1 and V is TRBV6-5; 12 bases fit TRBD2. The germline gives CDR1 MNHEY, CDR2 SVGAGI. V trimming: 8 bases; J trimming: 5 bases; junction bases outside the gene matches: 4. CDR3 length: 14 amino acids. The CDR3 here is CASGGLAGHNEQFF. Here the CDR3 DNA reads TGTGCCAGCGGTGGACTAGCGGGGCACAATGAGCAGTTCTTC.

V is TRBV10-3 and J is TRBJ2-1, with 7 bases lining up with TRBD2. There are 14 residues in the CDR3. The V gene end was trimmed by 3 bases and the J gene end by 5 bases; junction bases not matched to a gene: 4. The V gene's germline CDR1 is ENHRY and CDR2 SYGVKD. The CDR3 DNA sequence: TGTGCCATCAGTGACGGCGGGGGACACAATGAGCAGTTCTTC. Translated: CAISDGGGHNEQFF.

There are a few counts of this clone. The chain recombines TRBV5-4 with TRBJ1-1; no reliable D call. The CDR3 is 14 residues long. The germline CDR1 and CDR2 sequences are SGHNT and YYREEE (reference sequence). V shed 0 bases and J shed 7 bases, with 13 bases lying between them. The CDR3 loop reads CASSLGSVGSEAFF. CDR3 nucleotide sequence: TGTGCCAGCAGCTTGGGAAGTGTGGGGAGTGAAGCTTTCTTT.

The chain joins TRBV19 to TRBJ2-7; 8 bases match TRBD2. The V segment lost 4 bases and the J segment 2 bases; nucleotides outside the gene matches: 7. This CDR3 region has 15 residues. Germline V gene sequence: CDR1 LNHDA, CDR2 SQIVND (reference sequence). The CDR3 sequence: CASSTAGGRTYEQYF. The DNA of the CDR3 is TGTGCCAGTAGTACTGCGGGGGGCCGAACCTACGAGCAGTACTTC.